This T cell receptor beta chain is drawn from a study of Ad26.COV2.S vaccination and SARS-CoV-2 variants. In the study overall: Into the muscle, Ad26.COV2.S was dosed once or twice, 56 days apart. General study findings and limits: Compared with placebo recipients, vaccine recipients had higher spike-specific TCR breadth.

Treatment reported: 19 received Ad26.COV2.S at low or high dose, single or two shots; roughly 5 received placebo; per-sample allocation not given. At day 63 after the first vaccine or placebo injection, samples were drawn. This Boston cohort included adults aged 18-55 years. As its vector, the vaccine had Ad26, which expressed Wuhan-strain SARS-CoV-2 spike. The length of the CDR3 is 18 residues. Germline CDR1 MDHEN, CDR2 SYDVKM. V was pared by 2 bases and J by 9 bases, with 18 bases of the junction left unmatched. This clone was counted only a few times. As yet, its antigen is unknown. Clones were sequenced by immunoSEQ multiplex PCR, and TCRdb holds only the in-frame ones, with some missing. The data show about half a million clones, with 80% to 90% seen just once and around 1.6% held by the top ten.

The sequenced sample was peripheral blood, obtained in a trial of Ad26.COV2.S vaccine versus placebo. This receptor was identified in a person aged 18-65 years who received the Ad26.COV2.S COVID-19 vaccine or a placebo. V is TRBV28 and J is TRBJ1-1; 10 bases are shared with TRBD1. This CDR3 is CASSLNGRGTGVQNKAFF. The CDR3 coding sequence is TGTGCCAGCAGTTTAAATGGGCGGGGGACAGGGGTTCAGAATAAAGCTTTCTTT.